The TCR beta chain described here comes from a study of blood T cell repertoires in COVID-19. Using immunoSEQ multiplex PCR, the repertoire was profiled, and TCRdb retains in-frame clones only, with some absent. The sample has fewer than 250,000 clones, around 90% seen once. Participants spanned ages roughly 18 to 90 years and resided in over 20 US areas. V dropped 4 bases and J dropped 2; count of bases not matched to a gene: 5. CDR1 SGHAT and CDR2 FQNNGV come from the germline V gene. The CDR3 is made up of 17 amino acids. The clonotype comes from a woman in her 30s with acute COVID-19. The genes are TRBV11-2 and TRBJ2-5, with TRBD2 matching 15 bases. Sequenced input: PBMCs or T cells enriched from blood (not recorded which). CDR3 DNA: TGTGCCAGCAGCTGGGGACTAGCGGGGGGTACTCAAGAGACCCAGTACTTC. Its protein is CASSWGLAGGTQETQYF.